These 15 T cell receptor beta chains were all obtained from the same sample, sequenced in a study of glioma-infiltrating T cells. TCR alpha and beta CDR3 regions were amplified from RNA using iRepertoire nested multiplex PCR. Via MiXCR, TCRdb re-called the multiplex PCR reads, giving one row per CDR3 protein. The sample contains approximately 400,000 distinct CDR3 sequences, 41% of which appear only once. What was sequenced was glioma tissue, nonneoplastic brain tissue, or PBMCs (not recorded which). These receptor sequences come from a human donor with low-grade glioma or glioblastoma, undergoing nonglioma brain surgery, or in good health (not recorded which).

This clonotype has only a few counts. V is TRBV20-1 and J is TRBJ2-1; no definite D call. The CDR3 spans 9 residues. Trimming took 4 bases from V and 11 from J, leaving 6 bases between them. Germline CDR1 reads DFQATT; CDR2 reads SNEGSKA (reference sequence). The CDR3 DNA follows: TGCAGTGCTACCGAAAAGCAGTTCTTC. The encoded protein is CSATEKQFF.

A single count supports this clonotype. The rearrangement uses TRBV10-2 and TRBJ2-7; no definite D call. V gave up 5 bases and J gave up 3 bases, with 5 bases separating them. Per the germline V gene, CDR1 is WSHSY and CDR2 is SAAADI. The CDR3 has 11 amino acids. CDR3 in DNA: TGCGCCAGCAGTAAATTCTACGAGCAGTACTTC. Translation gives CASSKFYEQYF.

This chain uses TRBV4-1 with TRBJ2-1; maybe TRBD1 (6 bases). The CDR3 has 15 residues. Trimming removed 6 bases from V and 7 bases from J, with 19 bases in between. Germline CDR1 reads MGHRA; CDR2 reads YSYEKL. This CDR3 is CASRSFRGAFNEQFF. CDR3 bases: TGCGCCAGCAGATCATTCAGGGGAGCGTTTAATGAGCAGTTCTTC.

This chain links TRBV18 with TRBJ2-3, with TRBD1 matching over 8 bases. Germline loops: CDR1 KGHSH, CDR2 LQKENI. J gave up 4 bases and V 3 bases, and 3 bases lay outside the gene matches. The CDR3 length is 14 residues. In DNA form, the CDR3 reads TGTGCCAGCTCACCGCGGACAGGGTCAGATACGCAGTATTTT. It is translated as CASSPRTGSDTQYF. The whole variable domain, remainder taken from reference TRBV18 and TRBJ2-3, is NAGVMQNPRHLVRRRGQEARLRCSPMKGHSHVYWYRQLPEEGLKFMVYLQKENIIDESGMPKERFSAEFPKEGPSILRIQQVVRGDSAAYFCASSPRTGSDTQYFGPGTRLTVL.

As for this clonotype: A single base separates this from a much larger clone, so it may be a read error. The chain uses TRBV7-2 and TRBJ2-1, with 7 bases aligning to TRBD2. The V gene's germline CDR1 is SGHTA and CDR2 FQGNSA. This CDR3 is built from 15 residues. DNA for the CDR3: TGTGACAGCAGCTTAGTTATGGGAGGGAAGGGTGAGCAGTTCTTC. It is translated as CDSSLVMGGKGEQFF.

This clonotype showed up just a few times. The CDR3 coding sequence is TGTGCCAGCAGTGACCGACCACCGCCTTTCACAAATGAGCAGTTCTTC. Its protein is CASSDRPPPFTNEQFF. The V gene is TRBV6-2 or TRBV6-3, the J gene TRBJ2-1; D gene uncertain. The germline CDR1 and CDR2 sequences are MNHEY and SVGEGT. There are 16 residues in the CDR3. V shed 5 bases and J shed 7 bases, with 21 bases lying between them.

The CDR3 DNA is TGTGCCAGCAGCCTCGGACAGTTGACGAACACCATATATTTT. Translated: CASSLGQLTNTIYF. V gene TRBV7-8 combines with J gene TRBJ1-3, with D possibly matching TRBD1 (6 bases). The CDR3 length is 14 residues. CDR1 and CDR2 (germline): SGHVS, FQNEAQ. V lost 5 bases and J lost 7, with 15 bases in between.

To note about this clonotype: A much larger clone differs from this one at a single base, so this may be a read error. The rearrangement joins TRBV27 to TRBJ2-7; a possible D gene is TRBD1 (6 bases). V shed 4 bases and J shed 3 bases, with 10 bases lying between them. The CDR3 is 13 amino acids. Germline values: CDR1 MNHEY, CDR2 SMNVEV (reference sequence). For the CDR3, the DNA is TGTGCCAGCAGTTGGACAGAGATCTACGAGCAGTACTTC. It encodes CASSWTEIYEQYF.

The chain joins TRBV27 to TRBJ2-3; 7 positions match TRBD2. The CDR3 sequence is 17 residues long. CDR1 is MNHEY and CDR2 is SMNVEV in the germline V gene (reference sequence). V was clipped by 6 bases and J by 5 bases; unmatched bases: 17. The CDR3 coding sequence is TGTGCCAGCAGCCACCGAACTAGCGTTCAGTTTGTAGATACGCAGTATTTT. This encodes CASSHRTSVQFVDTQYF.

Comment on this clonotype: This may come from a read error, since a much larger clone is one base off. The chain has TRBV28 and TRBJ1-1; D may be TRBD1 (6 bases). V was cut by 4 bases and J by 0 bases, with 12 bases left in between. Germline V CDR1 and CDR2: MDHEN, SYDVKM. The CDR3 has 15 amino acids. The CDR3 reads CASSSSGHMNTEAFF. The CDR3 nucleotides read TGTGCCAGCAGTTCCTCGGGACACATGAACACTGAAGCTTTCTTT.

As to this clonotype: This may arise from a read error, as a much more abundant clone is one base away. The rearrangement links TRBV27 to TRBJ2-1; D remains ambiguous. CDR1 and CDR2 (germline): MNHEY, SMNVEV (reference sequence). The CDR3 has 13 residues. The V end was cut by 3 bases, the J end by 6 bases, with 9 bases between. CDR3 region: CASSFVASNEQFF. In DNA form, the CDR3 reads TGTGCCAGCAGTTTTGTAGCCAGCAATGAGCAGTTCTTC.

This clonotype showed up just a few times. The chain uses TRBV4-3 and TRBJ2-5, with no clear D. The ends were cut back, 0 bases at V and 2 bases at J, with 4 bases in the middle. CDR1 is LGHNA, CDR2 YSLEER, per germline. The CDR3 covers 13 residues. DNA for the CDR3: TGCGCCAGCAGCCAAGAGTTTCAAGAGACCCAGTACTTC. It yields the protein CASSQEFQETQYF.

This clonotype was seen more than once but under ten times. The chain has TRBV7-9 and TRBJ2-7, with D uncertain. The germline V gene has CDR1 SEHNR and CDR2 FQNEAQ (reference sequence). V lost 3 bases to trimming and J lost 3 bases, with 9 bases between them. This CDR3 contains 13 residues. The DNA for the CDR3 is TGTGCCAGCAGCTTTCTGCCAAACTACGAGCAGTACTTC. Protein sequence: CASSFLPNYEQYF.

This clonotype has ten or more counts. The chain uses TRBV20-1 and TRBJ1-6, with D uncertain. V shed 6 bases and J shed 10 bases, with 16 bases lying between them. This CDR3 contains 13 residues. Germline V lookup: CDR1 DFQATT, CDR2 SNEGSKA (reference sequence). The CDR3 DNA reads TGCAGTGCGCGTAGGATCAACACGTCACCCCTCCACTTT. This encodes CSARRINTSPLHF.

Points on this clonotype: An end of the junction differs from the germline gene, which may be a read error. This chain connects TRBV20-1 to TRBJ1-1; tentative D call: TRBD1 (5 bases). Per the germline V gene, CDR1 is DFQATT and CDR2 is SNEGSKA (reference sequence). The CDR3 consists of 14 residues. This chain's CDR3 is CGARDGRGGTEAFF. Here the CDR3 DNA reads TGCGGTGCTAGAGATGGGAGGGGCGGCACTGAAGCTTTCTTT.